Below, 3 T cell receptor beta chains from the same sample are listed, as sequenced in a study of OX40 agonist ivuxolimab in advanced cancers. Library construction relied on the immunoSEQ multiplex PCR assay. Not all clones reach the TCRdb copy of this immuneACCESS table, which keeps in-frame sequences only. Checked studies attribute under half of the gap to unresolved V genes and leave the rest unexplained. In this sample the table shows tens of thousands of clones, just under 85% of which occur a single time. About 2.7% of the sample is held by the ten biggest clonotypes. Sample: CD4+ or CD8+ T cells sorted from blood, taken in a trial of the OX40 agonist ivuxolimab. All receptors derive from an adult with an advanced solid tumor such as melanoma, head and neck, liver or kidney cancer.

This rearrangement joins TRBV6-5 to TRBJ1-5; D unclear. This CDR3 has 13 residues. Germline-derived CDR1 and CDR2 are MNHEY and SVGAGI. V gave up 2 bases and J gave up 4 bases, with 6 bases separating them. CDR3 amino acids: CASSYGGNQPQHF. The CDR3 coding sequence is TGTGCCAGCAGTTACGGTGGGAATCAGCCCCAGCATTTT.

This clone was seen a handful of times. The rearrangement uses TRBV18 and TRBJ1-1; D ambiguous. This CDR3 is built from 15 residues. Trimming left V 3 bases short and J 5 bases short, with 16 bases between. The germline CDR1 and CDR2 sequences are KGHSH and LQKENI. The CDR3 sequence is CASSPSQTGTTEAFF. CDR3 DNA sequence: TGTGCCAGCTCACCGTCTCAGACGGGAACGACTGAAGCTTTCTTT.

This chain links TRBV14 with TRBJ2-7; 10 bases agree with TRBD2. Germline CDR1 reads SGHDN; CDR2 reads FVKESK. Germline trimming cut 4 bases from V and 2 bases from J; bases unmatched to any gene: 8. This CDR3 has 16 amino acids. CDR3 nucleotides: TGTGCCAGCAGCCGACTAGCGGGTAACACCCCCTACGAGCAGTACTTC. Its translation is CASSRLAGNTPYEQYF.